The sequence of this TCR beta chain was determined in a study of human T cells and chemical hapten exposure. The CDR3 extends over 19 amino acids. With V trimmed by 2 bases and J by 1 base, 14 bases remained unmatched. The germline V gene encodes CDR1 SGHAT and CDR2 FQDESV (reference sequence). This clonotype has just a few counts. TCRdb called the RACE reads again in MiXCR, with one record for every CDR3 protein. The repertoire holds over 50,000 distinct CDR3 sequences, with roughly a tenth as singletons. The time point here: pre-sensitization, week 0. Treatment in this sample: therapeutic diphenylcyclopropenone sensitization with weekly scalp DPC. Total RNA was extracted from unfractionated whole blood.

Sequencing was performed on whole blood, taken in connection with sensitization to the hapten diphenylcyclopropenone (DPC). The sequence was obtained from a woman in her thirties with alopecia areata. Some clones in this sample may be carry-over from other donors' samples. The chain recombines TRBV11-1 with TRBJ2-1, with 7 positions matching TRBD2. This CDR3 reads CASSLPSLGGKRSYNEQFF. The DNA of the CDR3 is TGTGCCAGCAGCTTACCCTCTTTGGGAGGGAAAAGGTCCTACAATGAGCAGTTCTTC.